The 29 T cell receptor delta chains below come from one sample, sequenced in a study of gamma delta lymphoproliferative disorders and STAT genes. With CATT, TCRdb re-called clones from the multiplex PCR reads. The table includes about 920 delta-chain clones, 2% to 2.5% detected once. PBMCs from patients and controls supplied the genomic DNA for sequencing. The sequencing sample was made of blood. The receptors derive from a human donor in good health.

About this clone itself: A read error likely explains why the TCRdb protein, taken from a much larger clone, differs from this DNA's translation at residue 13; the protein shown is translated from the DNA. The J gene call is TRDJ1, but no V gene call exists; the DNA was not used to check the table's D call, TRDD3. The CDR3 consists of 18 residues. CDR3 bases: TGTGCCTGTGACACCGTACGGGGGATACCCGCCAGCGCCGATAAACTCATCTTT. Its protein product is CACDTVRGIPASADKLIF.

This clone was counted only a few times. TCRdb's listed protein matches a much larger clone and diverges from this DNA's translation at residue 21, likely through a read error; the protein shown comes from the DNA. This chain's CDR3 is CALGELYRGLRTGDRILTRTESKLIF. As DNA, the CDR3 is TGTGCTCTTGGGGAACTATATCGCGGGCTTCGTACTGGGGATCGTATTCTCACCCGTACGGAGTCTAAACTCATCTTT. The gene calls are TRDV1 and TRDJ1; 7 bases match TRDD3. The CDR3 consists of 26 residues. Germline V CDR1 and CDR2: TSWWSYY, QGS. V lost 0 bases to trimming and J lost 7 bases; unmatched junction nucleotides: 41.

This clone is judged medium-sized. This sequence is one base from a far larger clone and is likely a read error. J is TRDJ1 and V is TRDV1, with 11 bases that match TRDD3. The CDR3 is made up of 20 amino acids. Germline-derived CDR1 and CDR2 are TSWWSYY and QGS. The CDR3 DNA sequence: TGTGCTCCTGGGGACCCTTCTGGGGAGACCTACTGGGGGATAGAGCATAAACTCATCTTT. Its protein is CAPGDPSGETYWGIEHKLIF.

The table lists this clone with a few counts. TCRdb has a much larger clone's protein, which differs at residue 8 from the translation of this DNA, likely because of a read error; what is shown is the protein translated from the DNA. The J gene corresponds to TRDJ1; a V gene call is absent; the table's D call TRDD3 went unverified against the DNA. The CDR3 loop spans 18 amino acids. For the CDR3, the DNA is TGTGCCTGTGACACCGTACGGGAGATACCCGCCAGCACCGATAAACTCATCTTT. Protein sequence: CACDTVREIPASTDKLIF.

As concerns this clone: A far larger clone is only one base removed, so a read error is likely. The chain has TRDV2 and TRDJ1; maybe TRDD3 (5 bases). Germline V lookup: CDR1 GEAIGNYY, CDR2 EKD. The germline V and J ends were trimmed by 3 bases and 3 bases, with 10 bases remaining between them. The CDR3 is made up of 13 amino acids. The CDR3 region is CACDGIVADKLIF. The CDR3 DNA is TGTGCCTGTGACGGGATTGTCGCCGATAAACTCATCTTT.

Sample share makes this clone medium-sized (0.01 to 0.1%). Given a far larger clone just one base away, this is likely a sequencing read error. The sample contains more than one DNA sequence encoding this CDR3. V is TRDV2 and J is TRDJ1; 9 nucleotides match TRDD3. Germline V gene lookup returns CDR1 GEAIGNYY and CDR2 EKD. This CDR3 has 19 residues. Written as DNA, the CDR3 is TGTGCCTGCGACACGGTTATTCCGTCTACTGGGGGAGGCACCGATAAACTCATCTTT. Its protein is CACDTVIPSTGGGTDKLIF.

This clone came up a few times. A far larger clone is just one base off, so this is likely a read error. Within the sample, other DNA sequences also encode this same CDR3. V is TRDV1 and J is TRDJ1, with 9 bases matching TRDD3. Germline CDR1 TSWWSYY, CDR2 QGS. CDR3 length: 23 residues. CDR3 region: CALGEIGGILIKLGDGDIDKLIF. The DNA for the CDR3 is TGTGCCCTTGGGGAAATTGGGGGTATCCTAATTAAGCTGGGGGATGGGGACATCGATAAACTCATCTTT.

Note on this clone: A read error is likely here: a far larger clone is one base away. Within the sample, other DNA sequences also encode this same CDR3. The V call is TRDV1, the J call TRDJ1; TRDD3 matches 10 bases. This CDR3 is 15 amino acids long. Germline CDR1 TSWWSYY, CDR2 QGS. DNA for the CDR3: TGTGCTCTTGGGGAACTTCGGGGGATACGTACAAAACTTATCTTT. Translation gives CALGELRGIRTKLIF.

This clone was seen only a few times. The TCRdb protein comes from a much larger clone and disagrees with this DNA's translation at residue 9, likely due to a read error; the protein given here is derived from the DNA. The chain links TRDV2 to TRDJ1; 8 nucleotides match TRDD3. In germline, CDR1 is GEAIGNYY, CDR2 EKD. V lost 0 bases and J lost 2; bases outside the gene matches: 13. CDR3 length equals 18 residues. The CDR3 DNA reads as TGTGCCTGTGACACCGTACTGGGGGGTACGCGCCTGACCGATAAACTCATCTTT. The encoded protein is CACDTVLGGTRLTDKLIF.

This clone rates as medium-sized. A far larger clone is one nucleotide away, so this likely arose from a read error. For the CDR3, the DNA is TGTGCCCGTGACACGGTTATTCCGTCTACTGGGGGAGGCACCGATAAACTCATCTTT. Protein: CARDTVIPSTGGGTDKLIF. V and J are TRDV2 and TRDJ1, with TRDD3 matching over 9 bases. This CDR3 contains 19 residues. The V gene's germline CDR1 is GEAIGNYY and CDR2 EKD.

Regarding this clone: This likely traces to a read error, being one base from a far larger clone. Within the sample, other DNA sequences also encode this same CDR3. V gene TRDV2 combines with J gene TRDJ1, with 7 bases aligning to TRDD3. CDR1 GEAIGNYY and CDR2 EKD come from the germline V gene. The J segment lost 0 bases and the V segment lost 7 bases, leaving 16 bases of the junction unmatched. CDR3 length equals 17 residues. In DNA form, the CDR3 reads TGTGCCTGCGACCGCCTTACTGGGGCTCAGTACACCGATAAACTCATCTTT. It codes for CACDRLTGAQYTDKLIF.

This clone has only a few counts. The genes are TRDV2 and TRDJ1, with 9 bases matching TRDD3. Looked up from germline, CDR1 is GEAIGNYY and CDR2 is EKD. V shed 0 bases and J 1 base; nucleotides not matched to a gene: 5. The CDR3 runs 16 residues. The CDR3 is CACDTNTGGGTDKLIF. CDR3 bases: TGTGCCTGTGACACCAATACTGGGGGAGGCACCGATAAACTCATCTTT.

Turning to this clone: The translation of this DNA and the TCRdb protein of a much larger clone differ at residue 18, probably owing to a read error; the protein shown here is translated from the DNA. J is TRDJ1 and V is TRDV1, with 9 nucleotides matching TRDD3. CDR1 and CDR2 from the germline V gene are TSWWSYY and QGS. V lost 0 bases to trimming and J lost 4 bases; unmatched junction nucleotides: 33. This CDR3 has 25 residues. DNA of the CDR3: TGTGCTCTTGGGGAACTCCACGTTCGTGTTCCTTCATACTGGGGGACTTTTCTCACGGGCGATAAACTCATCTTT. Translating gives CALGELHVRVPSYWGTFLTGDKLIF.

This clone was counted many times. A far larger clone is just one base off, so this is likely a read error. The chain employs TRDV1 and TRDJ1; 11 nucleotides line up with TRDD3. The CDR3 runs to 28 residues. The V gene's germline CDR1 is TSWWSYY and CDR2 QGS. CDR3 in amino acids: CALGKLEGPNSWPTITWGIRPNTDKLIF. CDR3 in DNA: TGTGCTCTTGGGAAACTAGAGGGACCCAATTCATGGCCTACAATAACTTGGGGGATACGCCCTAACACCGATAAACTCATCTTT.

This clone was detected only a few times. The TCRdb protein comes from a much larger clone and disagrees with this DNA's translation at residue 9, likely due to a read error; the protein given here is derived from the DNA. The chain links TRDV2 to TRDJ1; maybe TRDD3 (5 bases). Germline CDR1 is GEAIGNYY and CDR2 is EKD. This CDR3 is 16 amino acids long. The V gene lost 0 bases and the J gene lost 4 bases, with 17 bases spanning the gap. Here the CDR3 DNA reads TGTGCCTGTGACACCGTCGGTGGGGAGGCCAGCGATAAACTCATCTTT. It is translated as CACDTVGGEASDKLIF.

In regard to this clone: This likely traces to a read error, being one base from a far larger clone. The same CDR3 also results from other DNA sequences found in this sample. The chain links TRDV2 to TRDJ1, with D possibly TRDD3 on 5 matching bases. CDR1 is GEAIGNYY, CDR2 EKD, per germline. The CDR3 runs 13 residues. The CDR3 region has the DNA TGTGCCTGTGACGGGATTGTCACCGATAAGCTCATCTTT. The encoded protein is CACDGIVTDKLIF.

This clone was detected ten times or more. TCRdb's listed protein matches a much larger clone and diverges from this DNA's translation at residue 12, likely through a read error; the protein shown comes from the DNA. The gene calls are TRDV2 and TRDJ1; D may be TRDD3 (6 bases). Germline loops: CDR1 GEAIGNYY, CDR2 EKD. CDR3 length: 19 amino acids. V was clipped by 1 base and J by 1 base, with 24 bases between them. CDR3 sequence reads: CACDTVIPSTGRGTDKLIF. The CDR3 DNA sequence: TGTGCCTGTGACACGGTTATTCCGTCTACTGGGAGAGGCACCGATAAACTCATCTTT.

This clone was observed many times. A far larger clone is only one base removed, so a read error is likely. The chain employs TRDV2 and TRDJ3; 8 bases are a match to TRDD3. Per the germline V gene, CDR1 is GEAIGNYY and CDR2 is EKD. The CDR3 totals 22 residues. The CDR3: CACDTSGVNWGIESWDARQMFF. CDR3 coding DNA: TGTGCCTGTGACACCAGTGGGGTCAATTGGGGGATCGAATCCTGGGACGCCCGACAGATGTTTTTC.

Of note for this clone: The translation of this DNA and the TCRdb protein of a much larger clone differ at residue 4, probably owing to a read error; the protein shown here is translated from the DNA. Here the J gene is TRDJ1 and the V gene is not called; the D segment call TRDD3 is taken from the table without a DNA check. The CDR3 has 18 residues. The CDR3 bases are TGTGCCTGTGTCACCGTACGGGGGATACCCGCCAGCACCGATAAACTCATCTTT. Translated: CACVTVRGIPASTDKLIF.

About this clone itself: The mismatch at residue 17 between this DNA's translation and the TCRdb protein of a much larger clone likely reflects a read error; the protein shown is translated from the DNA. CDR3 sequence (DNA): TGTGCCTGTGACACCGTAACTGGGGGACGGATGTACACCGATAAACTCTTCTTT. The encoded protein is CACDTVTGGRMYTDKLFF. The V and J genes are TRDV2 and TRDJ1; 9 nucleotides align to TRDD3. The DNA end is a closer match to TRDJ2, so the J assignment may be wrong. CDR3 length: 18 amino acids. Germline V CDR1 and CDR2: GEAIGNYY, EKD.

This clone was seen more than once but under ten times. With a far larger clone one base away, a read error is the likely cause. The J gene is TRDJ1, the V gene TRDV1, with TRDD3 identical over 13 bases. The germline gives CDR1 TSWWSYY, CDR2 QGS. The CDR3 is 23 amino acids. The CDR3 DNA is TGTGCTCTTAGGGAACTAGGATACCCAATGTTTACTGGGGGATACGTAAACACCGATAAACTCATCTTT. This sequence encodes CALRELGYPMFTGGYVNTDKLIF.

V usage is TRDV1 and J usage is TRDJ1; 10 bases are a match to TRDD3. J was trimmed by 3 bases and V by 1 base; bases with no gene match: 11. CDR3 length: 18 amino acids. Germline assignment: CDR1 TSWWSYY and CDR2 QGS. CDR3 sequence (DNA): TGTGCTCTTGGGGAACGGAGGGGGGATACGTTTGGTGCCGATAAACTCATCTTT. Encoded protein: CALGERRGDTFGADKLIF.

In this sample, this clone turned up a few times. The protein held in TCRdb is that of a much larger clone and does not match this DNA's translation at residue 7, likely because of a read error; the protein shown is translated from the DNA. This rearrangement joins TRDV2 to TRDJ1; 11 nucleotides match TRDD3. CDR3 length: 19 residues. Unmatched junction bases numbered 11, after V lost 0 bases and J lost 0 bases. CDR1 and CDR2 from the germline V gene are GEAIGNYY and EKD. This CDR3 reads CACDTNIGGYAGYTDKLIF. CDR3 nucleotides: TGTGCCTGTGACACCAATATTGGGGGATACGCCGGGTACACCGATAAACTCATCTTT.

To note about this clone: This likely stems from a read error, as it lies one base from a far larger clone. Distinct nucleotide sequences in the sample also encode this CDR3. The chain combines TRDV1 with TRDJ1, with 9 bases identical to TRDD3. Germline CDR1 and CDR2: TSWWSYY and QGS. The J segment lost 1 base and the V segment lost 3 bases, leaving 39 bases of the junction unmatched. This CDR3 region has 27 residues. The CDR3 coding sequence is TGTGCTCTTGGGGACCCGGGACTTCCCCCCAGAATCCTAATTACTGGGGGACTCAAAGGGGGCACCGATAAACTCATCTTT. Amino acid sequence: CALGDPGLPPRILITGGLKGGTDKLIF.

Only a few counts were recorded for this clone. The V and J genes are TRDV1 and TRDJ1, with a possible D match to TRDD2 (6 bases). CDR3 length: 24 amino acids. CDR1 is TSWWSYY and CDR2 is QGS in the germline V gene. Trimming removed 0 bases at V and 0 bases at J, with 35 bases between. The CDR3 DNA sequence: TGTGCTCTTGGGGAACTAAGTTTCCTTCCCCGGTGGGGCCTATCTTGGGGTTACACCGATAAACTCATCTTT. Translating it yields CALGELSFLPRWGLSWGYTDKLIF.

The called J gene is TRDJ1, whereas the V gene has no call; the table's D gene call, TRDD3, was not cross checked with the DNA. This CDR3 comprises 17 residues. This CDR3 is CASLCPSQGDYIDKLIF. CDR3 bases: TGTGCTTCATTGTGCCCGAGTCAGGGGGACTACATCGATAAACTCATCTTT.

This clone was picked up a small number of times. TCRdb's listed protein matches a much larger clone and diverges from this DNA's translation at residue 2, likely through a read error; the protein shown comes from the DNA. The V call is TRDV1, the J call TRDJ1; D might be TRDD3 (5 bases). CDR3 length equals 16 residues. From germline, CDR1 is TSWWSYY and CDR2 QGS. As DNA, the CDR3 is TGTTCTCTTGGGGAAAGCTACGTCTGGGACACCGATAAACTCATCTTT. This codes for CSLGESYVWDTDKLIF.

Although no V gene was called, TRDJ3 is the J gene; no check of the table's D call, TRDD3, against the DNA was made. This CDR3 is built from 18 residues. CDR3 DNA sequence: TGTGCCTCCCCCTACTGGGGGATAGTACCCTGGGACACCCGACAGATGTTTTTC. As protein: CASPYWGIVPWDTRQMFF.

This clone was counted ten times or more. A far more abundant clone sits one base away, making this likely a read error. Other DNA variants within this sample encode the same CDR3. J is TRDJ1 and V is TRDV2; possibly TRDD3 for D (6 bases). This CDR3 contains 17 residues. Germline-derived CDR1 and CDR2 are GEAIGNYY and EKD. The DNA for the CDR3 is TGTGCCTGTGACACCGTTCGGGGATTAGGGGACACTGATAAACTCATCTTT. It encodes CACDTVRGLGDTDKLIF.